Presented here are 27 T cell receptor beta chains from one specimen sequenced in a study of T cells in Graves' hyperthyroidism and ophthalmopathy. TCR beta CDR3 sequences were amplified from RNA transcripts. HTBI primers were the set used in a first-round RT-PCR of the TCR CDR3. TCRdb re-called the multiplex PCR reads through MiXCR, storing one row per CDR3 protein. The top ten hold around 10% of the sample, which has some 500,000 distinct CDR3 sequences, approximately 25% seen once. Sequenced input: blood. These receptors were obtained from a woman aged 25 to 45 with Graves' ophthalmopathy.

This clonotype was recorded a few times. The chain employs TRBV6-1 and TRBJ1-5, with D unresolved. CDR1 is MNHNS and CDR2 is SASEGT in the germline V gene. This CDR3 contains 14 residues. Trimming cost V 6 bases and J 10 bases, with 19 bases left between them. The CDR3 coding sequence is TGTGCCAGCAGCCCAAGCTCGGAGGCTCGACCCCAGCATTTT. Translated: CASSPSSEARPQHF.

This clonotype was detected ten times or more. The chain couples TRBV9 to TRBJ1-1; 8 bases are a match to TRBD1. The ends lost 3 bases at V and 2 bases at J; junction bases unmatched: 9. The CDR3 runs 16 residues. Germline CDR1 is SGDLS and CDR2 is YYNGEE. CDR3 protein: CASSGWRDRKNTEAFF. The CDR3 DNA is TGTGCCAGCAGCGGGTGGCGGGACAGGAAAAACACTGAAGCTTTCTTT.

Ten or more counts support this clonotype. The chain uses TRBV15 and TRBJ1-2; D perhaps matches TRBD1 (6 bases). With 5 bases removed from V and 4 bases from J, the gap between germline ends came to 17 bases. The germline V gene encodes CDR1 LNHNV and CDR2 YYDKDF (reference sequence). This CDR3 has 15 amino acids. The CDR3 DNA is TGTGCCACCAGCTCCGTGGGGGGGCTCTCCTATGGCTACACCTTC. Translated: CATSSVGGLSYGYTF.

V usage is TRBV6-1 and J usage is TRBJ2-4; perhaps TRBD2 as D (5 bases). The germline gives CDR1 MNHNS, CDR2 SASEGT. The V gene lost 1 base and the J gene lost 0 bases, with 10 bases spanning the gap. CDR3 length: 16 residues. For the CDR3, the DNA is TGTGCCAGCAGTGAAGGACTAATGCTAGCCAAAAACATTCAGTACTTC. It specifies CASSEGLMLAKNIQYF.

This chain joins TRBV12-3 or TRBV12-4 and TRBJ2-2, with no clear D. This CDR3 comprises 15 residues. V was pared by 2 bases and J by 1 base, with 8 bases between. The CDR3 coding sequence is TGTGCCAGCAGTTTATACCGCGGGAACACCGGGGAGCTGTTTTTT. Translating it yields CASSLYRGNTGELFF.

The chain has TRBV25-1 and TRBJ2-5; TRBD1 agrees at 7 bases. V trimming: 3 bases; J trimming: 3 bases; junction bases outside the gene matches: 4. There are 14 residues in the CDR3. CDR1 is MGHDK and CDR2 is SYGVNS in the germline V gene. The CDR3 DNA reads TGTGCCAGCAGTGAGAGGGACAGAGAAGAGACCCAGTACTTC. It specifies CASSERDREETQYF.

V usage is TRBV6-1 and J usage is TRBJ2-5, with 7 positions matching TRBD1. CDR3 size: 15 residues. Per the germline V gene, CDR1 is MNHNS and CDR2 is SASEGT. Trimming removed 1 base from V and 4 bases from J; junction bases left unmatched: 6. The CDR3 sequence is CASSEEGAWGETQYF. CDR3 nucleotides: TGTGCCAGCAGTGAAGAGGGGGCTTGGGGAGAGACCCAGTACTTC.

The chain couples TRBV5-1 to TRBJ2-6; D perhaps matches TRBD1 (6 bases). CDR3 length: 16 residues. Germline V lookup: CDR1 SGHRS, CDR2 YFSETQ. V lost 0 bases to trimming and J lost 2 bases, with 9 bases between them. CDR3 sequence: CASSLDRVAGANVLTF. The CDR3 bases are TGCGCCAGCAGCTTGGACAGGGTGGCTGGGGCCAACGTCCTGACTTTC.

This clonotype occurred many times. This sequence joins TRBV4-1 and TRBJ1-1; D perhaps matches TRBD1 (6 bases). There are 13 residues in the CDR3. V shed 3 bases and J shed 6 bases, with 11 bases lying between them. Germline V gene lookup returns CDR1 MGHRA and CDR2 YSYEKL. DNA of the CDR3: TGCGCCAGCAGCCACGTCAGGGGACCTGAAGCTTTCTTT. Its translation is CASSHVRGPEAFF.

This clonotype showed up many times. This chain's CDR3 is CAWGNTEAFF. The CDR3 DNA is TGTGCCTGGGGCAACACTGAAGCTTTCTTT. This sequence joins TRBV30 and TRBJ1-1; the D is unclear. V lost 5 bases to trimming and J lost 2 bases, with 3 bases between them. Germline-derived CDR1 and CDR2 are GTSNPN and SVGIG (reference sequence). This CDR3 is built from 10 residues.

The chain recombines TRBV19 with TRBJ1-5, with 7 positions matching TRBD1. The CDR3 is 14 amino acids. With 3 bases clipped from V and 6 bases from J, the junction kept 5 bases outside the gene matches. CDR1 is LNHDA and CDR2 is SQIVND in the germline V gene (reference sequence). In DNA, the CDR3 is TGTGCCAGTAGTATTCGGGACAGTACTCAGCCCCAGCATTTT. This codes for CASSIRDSTQPQHF.

This clonotype was seen many times. The chain uses TRBV13 and TRBJ2-7, with TRBD1 as a possible D gene (6 bases). V was pared by 4 bases and J by 3 bases, with 13 bases between. The CDR3 runs to 14 residues. The germline V gene has CDR1 PRHDT and CDR2 FYEKMQ (reference sequence). The CDR3 coding sequence is TGTGCCAGCAGCTCTCGGGACAAAGTCTACGAGCAGTACTTC. It specifies CASSSRDKVYEQYF.

This clonotype has a count of ten or more. The genes are TRBV5-1 and TRBJ1-1, with 7 bases aligning to TRBD1. CDR3 length equals 13 residues. Germline CDR1 SGHRS, CDR2 YFSETQ. J was trimmed by 3 bases and V by 9 bases; bases with no gene match: 8. The CDR3: CATQQGPYTEAFF. CDR3 DNA: TGCGCCACCCAACAGGGGCCATACACTGAAGCTTTCTTT.

In its sample, this clonotype was seen a few times. The CDR3 sequence is CAISERSGALYEQYF. The DNA for the CDR3 is TGTGCCATCAGTGAGCGCTCGGGAGCCCTCTACGAGCAGTACTTC. This chain connects TRBV10-3 to TRBJ2-7, with D maybe TRBD2 (6 bases). CDR3 length equals 15 residues. CDR1 is ENHRY, CDR2 SYGVKD, per germline. V was shortened by 2 bases and J by 3 bases, with 14 bases between the two germline ends.

V and J are TRBV12-3 or TRBV12-4 and TRBJ1-1; no definite D call. V lost 7 bases to trimming and J lost 6 bases, with 12 bases between them. The length of the CDR3 is 12 residues. CDR3 nucleotide sequence: TGTGCCAGCAAGTCGAGGGAGGCTGAAGCTTTCTTT. Translated, it gives CASKSREAEAFF.

On this clonotype: The junction departs from germline at one end; a sequencing error may be responsible. J is TRBJ1-1 and V is TRBV12-3 or TRBV12-4; possible D gene TRBD1, 6 bases. The CDR3 length is 16 residues. The CDR3 protein is CASSSSKGHSAAEACF. The CDR3 DNA follows: TGTGCCAGCAGTTCCAGTAAGGGACACTCCGCCGCTGAAGCTTGCTTT.

The chain uses TRBV12-3 or TRBV12-4 and TRBJ1-5, with unresolved D. Trimming stripped 3 bases from V and 5 bases from J, with 8 bases between. The CDR3 extends over 13 amino acids. The CDR3 is CASSFGGYQPQHF. The CDR3, as DNA: TGTGCCAGCAGTTTTGGAGGATATCAGCCCCAGCATTTT.

This clonotype came up many times. The chain combines TRBV6-2 or TRBV6-3 with TRBJ2-7, with D perhaps TRBD1 (6 bases). Trimming stripped 3 bases from V and 2 bases from J, with 11 bases between. This CDR3 has 14 residues. Germline CDR1 and CDR2: MNHEY and SVGEGT. The CDR3 sequence: CASSYARGAYEQYF. The CDR3 DNA sequence: TGTGCCAGCAGTTATGCCAGGGGAGCCTACGAGCAGTACTTC.

J is TRBJ1-2 and V is TRBV12-3 or TRBV12-4; 8 bases agree with TRBD1. This CDR3 spans 12 amino acids. J lost 6 bases, V lost 5 bases, and 2 bases had no gene match. Here the CDR3 DNA reads TGTGCCAGCAGTCCAGGGGGCAATGGCTACACCTTC. Translated, it gives CASSPGGNGYTF.

Ten or more counts support this clonotype. This chain uses TRBV2 with TRBJ1-2; D is unresolved. Trimming stripped 8 bases from V and 4 bases from J, with 14 bases between. The germline V gene has CDR1 SNHLY and CDR2 FYNNEI. This CDR3 is built from 13 residues. The CDR3 spells CASFRPESYGYTF. The CDR3, as DNA: TGTGCCAGCTTTAGGCCGGAAAGCTATGGCTACACCTTC.

The chain uses TRBV7-2 and TRBJ2-7, with 10 nucleotides matching TRBD2. Looked up from germline, CDR1 is SGHTA and CDR2 is FQGNSA. Trimming at V came to 5 bases and at J to 6 bases, leaving 4 bases not matched to a gene. CDR3 length equals 13 residues. Here the CDR3 reads CASSVGLAVEQYF. CDR3 nucleotide sequence: TGTGCCAGCAGCGTCGGACTAGCGGTCGAGCAGTACTTC.

This clonotype was counted between two and nine times. V gene TRBV6-1 combines with J gene TRBJ1-1; D unresolved. V was trimmed by 2 bases and J by 1 base, leaving 14 bases between them. Germline CDR1 reads MNHNS; CDR2 reads SASEGT. This CDR3 contains 16 residues. The CDR3 sequence: CASSERPGGPNTEAFF. The CDR3 nucleotides are TGTGCCAGCAGTGAAAGGCCCGGAGGGCCGAACACTGAAGCTTTCTTT.

V usage is TRBV20-1 and J usage is TRBJ2-5; 7 bases map to TRBD1. The germline CDR1 and CDR2 sequences are DFQATT and SNEGSKA (reference sequence). This CDR3 spans 12 amino acids. V dropped 4 bases and J dropped 5; count of bases not matched to a gene: 4. The CDR3 DNA reads as TGCAGTGCTAACAGGGGAAGGGAGACCCAGTACTTC. It translates to CSANRGRETQYF.

The V call is TRBV12-3 or TRBV12-4, the J call TRBJ2-7, with a tentative D call TRBD1 (6 bases). This CDR3 has 13 residues. Trimming removed 5 bases from V and 6 bases from J, with 14 bases in between. CDR3 sequence: CASSDGGAGEQYF. The CDR3 nucleotides read TGTGCCAGCAGTGATGGGGGCGCGGGCGAGCAGTACTTC.

The chain joins TRBV25-1 to TRBJ2-5; D might be TRBD2 (6 bases). Per the germline V gene, CDR1 is MGHDK and CDR2 is SYGVNS. The V and J ends lost 3 bases and 5 bases respectively, with 16 bases between them. The CDR3 length is 15 residues. Here the CDR3 reads CASSDGAGLGETQYF. The CDR3, as DNA: TGTGCCAGCAGTGATGGGGCGGGGTTGGGGGAGACCCAGTACTTC.

This clonotype was picked up many times. V and J are TRBV11-2 and TRBJ2-7, with D possibly being TRBD1 (6 bases). Trimming removed 5 bases at V and 4 bases at J, with 12 bases between. The CDR3 loop spans 13 amino acids. Germline V gives CDR1 SGHAT, CDR2 FQNNGV. The DNA for the CDR3 is TGTGCCAGCAGCACTACGGGGACATACGAGCAGTACTTC. It translates to CASSTTGTYEQYF.

This clonotype was recorded at least ten times. The V gene is TRBV6-1, the J gene TRBJ2-7; TRBD1 matches at 10 bases. The CDR3 spans 15 residues. Germline assignment: CDR1 MNHNS and CDR2 SASEGT. Germline trimming cut 6 bases from V and 3 bases from J; bases unmatched to any gene: 8. CDR3: CASSLDRGRNYEQYF. The CDR3 bases are TGTGCCAGCAGCCTCGACAGGGGGCGAAACTACGAGCAGTACTTC.